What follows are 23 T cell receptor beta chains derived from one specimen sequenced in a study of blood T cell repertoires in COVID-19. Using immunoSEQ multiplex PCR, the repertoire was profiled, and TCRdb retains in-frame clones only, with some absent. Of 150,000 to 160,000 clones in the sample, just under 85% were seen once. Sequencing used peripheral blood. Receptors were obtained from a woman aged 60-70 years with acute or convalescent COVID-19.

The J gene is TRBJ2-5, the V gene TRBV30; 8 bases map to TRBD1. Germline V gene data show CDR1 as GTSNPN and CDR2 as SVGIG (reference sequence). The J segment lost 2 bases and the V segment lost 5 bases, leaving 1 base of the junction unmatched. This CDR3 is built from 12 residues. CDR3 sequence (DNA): TGTGCCTGGGACAGGGGACAAGAGACCCAGTACTTC. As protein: CAWDRGQETQYF.

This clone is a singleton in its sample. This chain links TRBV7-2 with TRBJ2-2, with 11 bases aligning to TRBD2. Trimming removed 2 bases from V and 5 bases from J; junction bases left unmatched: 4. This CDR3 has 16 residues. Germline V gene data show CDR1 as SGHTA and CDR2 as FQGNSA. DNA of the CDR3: TGTGCCAGCAGCTTAACTAGCGGGGGAGGGACCGGGGAGCTGTTTTTT. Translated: CASSLTSGGGTGELFF.

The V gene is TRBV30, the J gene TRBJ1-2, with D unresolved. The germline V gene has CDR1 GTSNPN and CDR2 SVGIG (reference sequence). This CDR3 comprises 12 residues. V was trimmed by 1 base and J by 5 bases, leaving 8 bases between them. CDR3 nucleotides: TGTGCCTGGAGTGCCGGGGTGTATGGCTACACCTTC. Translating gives CAWSAGVYGYTF.

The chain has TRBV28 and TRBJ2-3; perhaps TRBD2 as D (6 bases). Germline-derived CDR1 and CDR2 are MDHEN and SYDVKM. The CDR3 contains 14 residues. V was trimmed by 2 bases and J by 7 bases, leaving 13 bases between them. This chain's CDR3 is CASSLGGTSNTQYF. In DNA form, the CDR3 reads TGTGCCAGCAGTTTAGGGGGGACCTCCAATACGCAGTATTTT.

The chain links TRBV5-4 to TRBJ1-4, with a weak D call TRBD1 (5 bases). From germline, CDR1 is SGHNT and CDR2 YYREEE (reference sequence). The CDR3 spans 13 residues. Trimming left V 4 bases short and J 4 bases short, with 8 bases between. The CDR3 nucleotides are TGTGCCAGCAGCGGGGCCCTTAATGAAAAACTGTTTTTT. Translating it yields CASSGALNEKLFF.

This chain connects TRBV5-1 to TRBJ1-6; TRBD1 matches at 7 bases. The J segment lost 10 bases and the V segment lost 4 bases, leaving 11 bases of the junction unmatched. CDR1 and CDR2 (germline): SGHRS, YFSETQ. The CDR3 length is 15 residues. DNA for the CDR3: TGCGCCAGCAGCAGAGGACAGGAAGGATGGTCACCCCTCCACTTT. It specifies CASSRGQEGWSPLHF.

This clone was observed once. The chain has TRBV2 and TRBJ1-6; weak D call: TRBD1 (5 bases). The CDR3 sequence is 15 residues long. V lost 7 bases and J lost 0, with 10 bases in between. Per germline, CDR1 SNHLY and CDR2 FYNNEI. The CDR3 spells CASKGQSSYNSPLHF. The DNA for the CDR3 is TGTGCCAGCAAGGGGCAGAGCTCCTATAATTCACCCCTCCACTTT.

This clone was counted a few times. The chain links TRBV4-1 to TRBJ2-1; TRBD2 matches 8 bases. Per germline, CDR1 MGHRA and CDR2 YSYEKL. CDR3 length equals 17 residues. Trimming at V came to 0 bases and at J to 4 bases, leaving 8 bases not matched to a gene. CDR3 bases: TGCGCCAGCAGCCAAGATATTGGCGGGGGGCTGTACAATGAGCAGTTCTTC. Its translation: CASSQDIGGGLYNEQFF.

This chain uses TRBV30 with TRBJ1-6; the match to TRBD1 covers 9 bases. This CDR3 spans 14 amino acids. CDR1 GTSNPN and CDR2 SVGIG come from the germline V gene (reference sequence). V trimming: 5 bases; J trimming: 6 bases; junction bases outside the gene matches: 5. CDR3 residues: CAWAPGQGNSPLHF. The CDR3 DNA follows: TGTGCCTGGGCACCGGGACAGGGTAATTCACCCCTCCACTTT.

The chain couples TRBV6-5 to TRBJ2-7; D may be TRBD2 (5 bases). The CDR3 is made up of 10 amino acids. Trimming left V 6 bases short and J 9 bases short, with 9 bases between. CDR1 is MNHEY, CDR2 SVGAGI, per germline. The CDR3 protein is CASSGSGQYF. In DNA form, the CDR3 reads TGTGCCAGCAGCGGCAGCGGGCAGTACTTC.

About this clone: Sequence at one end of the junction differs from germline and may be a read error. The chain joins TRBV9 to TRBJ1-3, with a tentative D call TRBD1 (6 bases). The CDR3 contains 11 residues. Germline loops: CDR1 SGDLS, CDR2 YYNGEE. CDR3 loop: CASSGGPSLDF. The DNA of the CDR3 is TGTGCCAGCAGCGGGGGGCCTTCCTTAGATTTT.

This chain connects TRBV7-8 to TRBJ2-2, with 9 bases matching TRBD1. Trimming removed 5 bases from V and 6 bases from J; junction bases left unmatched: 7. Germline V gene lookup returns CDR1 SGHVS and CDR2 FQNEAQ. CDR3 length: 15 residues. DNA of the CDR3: TGTGCCAGCAGCCGACCGGGACAGGGTCCCGGGGAGCTGTTTTTT. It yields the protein CASSRPGQGPGELFF.

DNA of the CDR3: TGTGCCAGCAGCGTTAACAGGGGGCAAATCGGCGGTGGCTACACCTTC. The encoded protein is CASSVNRGQIGGGYTF. The V call is TRBV9, the J call TRBJ1-2, with 9 bases that match TRBD1. The CDR3 is 16 amino acids. Trimming took 2 bases from V and 7 from J; bases not matched to a gene: 12. Germline CDR1 is SGDLS and CDR2 is YYNGEE.

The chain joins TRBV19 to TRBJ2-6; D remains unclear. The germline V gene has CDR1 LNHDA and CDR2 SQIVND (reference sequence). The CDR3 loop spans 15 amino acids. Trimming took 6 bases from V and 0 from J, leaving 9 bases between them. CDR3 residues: CASSLRSSGANVLTF. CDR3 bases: TGTGCCAGTAGCCTGAGGAGCTCTGGGGCCAACGTCCTGACTTTC.

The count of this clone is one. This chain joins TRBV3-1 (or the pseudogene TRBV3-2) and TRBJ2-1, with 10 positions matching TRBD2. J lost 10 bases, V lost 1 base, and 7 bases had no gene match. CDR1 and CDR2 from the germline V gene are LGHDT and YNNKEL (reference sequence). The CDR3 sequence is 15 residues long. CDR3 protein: CASSQASGGAVEQFF. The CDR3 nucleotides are TGTGCCAGCAGCCAAGCCAGCGGGGGGGCTGTAGAGCAGTTCTTC.

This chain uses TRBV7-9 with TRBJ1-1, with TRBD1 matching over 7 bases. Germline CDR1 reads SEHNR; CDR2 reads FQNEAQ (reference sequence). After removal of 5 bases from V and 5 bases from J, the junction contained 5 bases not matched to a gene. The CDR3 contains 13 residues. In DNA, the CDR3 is TGTGCCAGCAGCCGTGTACAGGGGACTGAAGCTTTCTTT. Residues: CASSRVQGTEAFF.

CDR3 nucleotide sequence: TGTGCCAGCAGTTTACCGGGGAAACAGCCCCAGCATTTT. Translated: CASSLPGKQPQHF. The V gene is TRBV12-3 or TRBV12-4, the J gene TRBJ1-5; D remains ambiguous. Trimming shortened V by 2 bases and J by 7 bases, and 9 bases separated the two germline ends. The CDR3 runs to 13 residues.

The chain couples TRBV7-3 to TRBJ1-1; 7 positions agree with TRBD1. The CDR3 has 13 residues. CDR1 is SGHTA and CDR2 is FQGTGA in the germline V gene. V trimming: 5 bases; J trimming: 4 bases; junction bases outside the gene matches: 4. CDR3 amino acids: CASSPTGATEAFF. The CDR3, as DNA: TGTGCCAGCAGCCCTACAGGGGCCACTGAAGCTTTCTTT.

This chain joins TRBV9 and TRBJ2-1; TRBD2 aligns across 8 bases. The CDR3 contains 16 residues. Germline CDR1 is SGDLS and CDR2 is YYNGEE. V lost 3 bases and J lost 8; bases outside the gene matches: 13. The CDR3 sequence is CASSESGAGGQDEQFF. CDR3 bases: TGTGCCAGCAGCGAATCGGGCGCGGGGGGTCAGGATGAGCAGTTCTTC.

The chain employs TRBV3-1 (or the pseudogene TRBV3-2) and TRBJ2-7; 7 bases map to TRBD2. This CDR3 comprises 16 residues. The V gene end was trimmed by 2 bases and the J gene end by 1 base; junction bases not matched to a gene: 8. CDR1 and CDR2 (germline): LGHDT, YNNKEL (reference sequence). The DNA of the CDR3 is TGTGCCAGCAGCCAATCCTGGCGGGGGACTTCCTACGAGCAGTACTTC. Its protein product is CASSQSWRGTSYEQYF.

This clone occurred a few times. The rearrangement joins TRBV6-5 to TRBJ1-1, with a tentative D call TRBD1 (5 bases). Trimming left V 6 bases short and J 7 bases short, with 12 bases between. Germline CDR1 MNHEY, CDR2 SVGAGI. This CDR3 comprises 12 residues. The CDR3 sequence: CASRGVRGEAFF. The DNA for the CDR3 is TGTGCCAGCAGGGGCGTAAGGGGTGAAGCTTTCTTT.

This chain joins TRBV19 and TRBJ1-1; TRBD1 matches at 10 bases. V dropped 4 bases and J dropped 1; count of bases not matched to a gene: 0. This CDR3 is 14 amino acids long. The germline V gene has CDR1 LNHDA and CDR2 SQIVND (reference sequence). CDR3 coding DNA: TGTGCCAGTAGTAGGGACAGGGGGAACACTGAAGCTTTCTTT. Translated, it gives CASSRDRGNTEAFF. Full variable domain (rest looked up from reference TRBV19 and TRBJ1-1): DGGITQSPKYLFRKEGQNVTLSCEQNLNHDAMYWYRQDPGQGLRLIYYSQIVNDFQKGDIAEGYSVSREKKESFPLTVTSAQKNPTAFYLCASSRDRGNTEAFFGQGTRLTVV.

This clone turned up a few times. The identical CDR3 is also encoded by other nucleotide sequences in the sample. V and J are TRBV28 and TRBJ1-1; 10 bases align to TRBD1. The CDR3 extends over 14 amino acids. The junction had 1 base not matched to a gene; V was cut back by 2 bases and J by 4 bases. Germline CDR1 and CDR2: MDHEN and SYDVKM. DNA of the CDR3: TGTGCCAGCAGTTTACGGACAGGGGGCACTGAAGCTTTCTTT. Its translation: CASSLRTGGTEAFF.